The clone carrying this T cell receptor (beta chain) was seen ten or more times. What it binds is not known. This sample is part of a study of T-cell reconstitution after alpha-beta-depleted transplantation in children. General study results and limits: Elevated TCRbeta diversity at day 60 was traced, in some patients, to surviving recipient T cells and thymic progenitors. The study reportedly traced alpha-beta T cells about two months after transplant to several hundred expanded graft clones. T cells produced anew were the main source of T-cell counts and diversity one year after transplant.

Construction of the TCRbeta library involved unique molecular identifiers. Each CDR3 protein is one row after TCRdb ran MiXCR on the PCR reads. Among 440,000 or so distinct CDR3 sequences listed, roughly two fifths were seen once. This CDR3 is built from 13 residues. With 5 bases removed from V and 5 bases from J, the gap between germline ends came to 12 bases. Germline V lookup: CDR1 ENHRY, CDR2 SYGVKD. The receptor was derived from a girl aged 2 to 10 with aplastic anemia, due to receive a stem cell transplant. The material sequenced was PBMCs, taken before TCRalphabeta/CD19-depleted stem cell transplant. V usage is TRBV10-3 and J usage is TRBJ1-2, with D maybe TRBD1 (5 bases). In DNA form, the CDR3 reads TGTGCCATCAGTCCAGGGCCTTTGTATGGCTACACCTTC. The encoded protein is CAISPGPLYGYTF.